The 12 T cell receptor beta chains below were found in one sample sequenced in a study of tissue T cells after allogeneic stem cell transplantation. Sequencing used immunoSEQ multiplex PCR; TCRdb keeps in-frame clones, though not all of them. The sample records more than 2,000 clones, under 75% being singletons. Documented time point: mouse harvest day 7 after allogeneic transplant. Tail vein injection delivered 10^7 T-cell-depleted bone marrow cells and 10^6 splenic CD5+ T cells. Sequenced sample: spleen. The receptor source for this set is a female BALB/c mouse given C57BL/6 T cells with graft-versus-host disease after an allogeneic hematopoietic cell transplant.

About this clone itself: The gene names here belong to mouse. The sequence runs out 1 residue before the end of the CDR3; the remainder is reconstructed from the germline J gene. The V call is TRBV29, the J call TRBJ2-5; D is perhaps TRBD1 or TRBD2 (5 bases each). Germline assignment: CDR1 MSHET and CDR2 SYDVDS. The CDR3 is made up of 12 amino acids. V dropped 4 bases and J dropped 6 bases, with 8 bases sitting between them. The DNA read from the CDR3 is TGTGCTAGCAGTTGGGGCAGGGACACCCAGTAC. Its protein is CASSWGRDTQY. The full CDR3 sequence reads CASSWGRDTQYF.

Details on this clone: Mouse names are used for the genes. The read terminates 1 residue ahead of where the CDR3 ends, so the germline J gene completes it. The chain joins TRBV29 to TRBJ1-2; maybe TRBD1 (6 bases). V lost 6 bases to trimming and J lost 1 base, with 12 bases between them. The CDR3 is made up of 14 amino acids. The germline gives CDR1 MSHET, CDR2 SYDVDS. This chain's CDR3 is CASSPRDKNSDYTF. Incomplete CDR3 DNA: TGTGCTAGCAGCCCCCGGGACAAAAACTCCGACTACACC.

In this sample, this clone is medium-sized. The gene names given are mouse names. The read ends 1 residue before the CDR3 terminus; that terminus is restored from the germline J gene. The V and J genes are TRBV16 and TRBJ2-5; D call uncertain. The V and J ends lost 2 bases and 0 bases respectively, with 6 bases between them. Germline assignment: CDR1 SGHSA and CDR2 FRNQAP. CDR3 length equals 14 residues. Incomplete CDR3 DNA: TGTGCAAGCAGCTTAAGGGTTAACCAAGACACCCAGTAC. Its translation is CASSLRVNQDTQY. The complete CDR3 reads CASSLRVNQDTQYF.

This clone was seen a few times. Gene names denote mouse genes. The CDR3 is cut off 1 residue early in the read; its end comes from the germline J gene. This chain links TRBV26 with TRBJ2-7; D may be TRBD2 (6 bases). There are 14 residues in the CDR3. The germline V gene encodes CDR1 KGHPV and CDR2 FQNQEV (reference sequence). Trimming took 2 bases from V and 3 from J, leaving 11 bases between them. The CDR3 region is CASSLPGALYEQYF. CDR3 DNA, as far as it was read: TGTGCCAGCAGTCTGCCTGGGGCTCTCTATGAACAGTAC.

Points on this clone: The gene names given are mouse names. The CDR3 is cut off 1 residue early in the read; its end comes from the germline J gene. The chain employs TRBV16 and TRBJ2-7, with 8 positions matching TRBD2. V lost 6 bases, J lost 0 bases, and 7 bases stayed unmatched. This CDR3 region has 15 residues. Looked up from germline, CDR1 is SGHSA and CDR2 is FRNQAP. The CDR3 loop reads CASSNDWGSSYEQYF. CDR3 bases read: TGTGCAAGCAGTAATGACTGGGGTAGCTCCTATGAACAGTAC. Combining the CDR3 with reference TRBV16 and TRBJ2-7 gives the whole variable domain NAGVIQTPRHKVTGKGQEATLWCEPISGHSAVFWYRQTIVQGLEFLTYFRNQAPIDDSGMPKERFSAQMPNQSHSTLKIQSTQPQDSAVYLCASSNDWGSSYEQYFGPGTRLTVL.

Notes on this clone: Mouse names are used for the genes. CDR3 bases read: TGTGCCAGCAGTGAGCTTCAAAACACCTTGTAC. Its translation: CASSELQNTLY. In full, the CDR3 reads CASSELQNTLYF. V gene TRBV13-1 combines with J gene TRBJ2-4, with D unresolved. Coverage ceases 1 residue before the CDR3 finishes, and the germline J gene fills in the end. Per germline, CDR1 NSHNY and CDR2 SYGAGN. CDR3 length: 12 residues. Deletions cut 2 bases from V and 2 bases from J, with 3 bases between.

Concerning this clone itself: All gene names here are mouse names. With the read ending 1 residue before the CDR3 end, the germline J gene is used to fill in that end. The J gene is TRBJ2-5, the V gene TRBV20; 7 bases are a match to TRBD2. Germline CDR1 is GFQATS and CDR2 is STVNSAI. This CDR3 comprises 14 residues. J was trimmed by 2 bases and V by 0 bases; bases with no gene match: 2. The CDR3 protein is CGARDAGGQDTQYF. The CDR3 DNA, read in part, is TGTGGTGCTAGGGATGCTGGGGGCCAAGACACCCAGTAC. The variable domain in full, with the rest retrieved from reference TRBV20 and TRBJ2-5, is GALVYQYPRRTICKSGTSMRMECQAVGFQATSVAWYRQSPQKTFELIALSTVNSAIKYEQNFTQEKFPISHPNLSFSSMTVLNAYLEDRGLYLCGARDAGGQDTQYFGPGTRLLVL.

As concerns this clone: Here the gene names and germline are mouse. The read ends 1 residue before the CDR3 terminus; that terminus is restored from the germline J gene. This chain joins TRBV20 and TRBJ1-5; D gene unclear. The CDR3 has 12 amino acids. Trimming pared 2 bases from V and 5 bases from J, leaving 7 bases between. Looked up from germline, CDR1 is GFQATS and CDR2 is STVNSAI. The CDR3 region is CGARPSDQAPLF. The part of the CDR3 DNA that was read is TGTGGTGCTAGGCCCTCAGACCAGGCTCCGCTT.

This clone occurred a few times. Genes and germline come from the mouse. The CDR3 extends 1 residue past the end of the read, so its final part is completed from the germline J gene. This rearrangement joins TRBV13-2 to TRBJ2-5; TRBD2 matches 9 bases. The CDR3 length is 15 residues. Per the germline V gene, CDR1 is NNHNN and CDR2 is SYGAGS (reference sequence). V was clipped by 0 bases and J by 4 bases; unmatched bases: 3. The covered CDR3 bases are TGTGCCAGCGGTGATGTGGGGGGGCGCGAAGACACCCAGTAC. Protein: CASGDVGGREDTQY. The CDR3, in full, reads CASGDVGGREDTQYF.

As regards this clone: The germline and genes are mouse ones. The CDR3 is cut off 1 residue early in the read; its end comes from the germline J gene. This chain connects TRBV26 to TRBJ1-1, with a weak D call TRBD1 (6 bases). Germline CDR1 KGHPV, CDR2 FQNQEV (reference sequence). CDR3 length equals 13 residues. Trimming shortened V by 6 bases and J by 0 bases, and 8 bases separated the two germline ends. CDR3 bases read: TGTGCCAGCAGGGCAGGGGCAAACACAGAAGTCTTC. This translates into CASRAGANTEVF. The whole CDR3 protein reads CASRAGANTEVFF.

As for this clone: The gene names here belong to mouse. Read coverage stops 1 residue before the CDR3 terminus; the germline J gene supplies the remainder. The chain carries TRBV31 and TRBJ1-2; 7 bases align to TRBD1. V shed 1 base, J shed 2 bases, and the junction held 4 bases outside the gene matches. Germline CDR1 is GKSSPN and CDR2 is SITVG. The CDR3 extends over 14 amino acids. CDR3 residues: CAWSRQGGNSDYTF. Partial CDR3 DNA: TGTGCCTGGAGTCGACAGGGTGGGAACTCCGACTACACC.

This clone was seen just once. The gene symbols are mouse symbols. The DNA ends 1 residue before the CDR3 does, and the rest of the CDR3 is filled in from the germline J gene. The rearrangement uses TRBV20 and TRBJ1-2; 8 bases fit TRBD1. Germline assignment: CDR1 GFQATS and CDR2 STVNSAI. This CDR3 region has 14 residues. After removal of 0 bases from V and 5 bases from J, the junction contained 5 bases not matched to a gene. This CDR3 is CGARDRGRGSDYTF. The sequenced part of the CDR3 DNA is TGTGGTGCTAGGGACAGGGGGCGAGGGTCCGACTACACC. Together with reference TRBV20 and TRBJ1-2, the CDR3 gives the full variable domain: GALVYQYPRRTICKSGTSMRMECQAVGFQATSVAWYRQSPQKTFELIALSTVNSAIKYEQNFTQEKFPISHPNLSFSSMTVLNAYLEDRGLYLCGARDRGRGSDYTFGSGTRLLVI.